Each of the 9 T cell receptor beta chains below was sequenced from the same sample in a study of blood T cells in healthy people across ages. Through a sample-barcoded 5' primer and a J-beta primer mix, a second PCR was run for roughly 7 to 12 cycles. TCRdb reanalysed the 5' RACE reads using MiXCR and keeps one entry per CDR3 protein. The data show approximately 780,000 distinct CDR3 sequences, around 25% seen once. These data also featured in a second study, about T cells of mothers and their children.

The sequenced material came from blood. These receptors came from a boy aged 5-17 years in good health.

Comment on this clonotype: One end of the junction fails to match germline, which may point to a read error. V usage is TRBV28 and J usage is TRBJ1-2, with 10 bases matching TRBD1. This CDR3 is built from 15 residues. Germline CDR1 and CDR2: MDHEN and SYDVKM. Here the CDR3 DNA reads TGTGCCAGCAGTACAACCGGGACAGGGGACTATGGCTACGCCTTC. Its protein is CASSTTGTGDYGYAF.

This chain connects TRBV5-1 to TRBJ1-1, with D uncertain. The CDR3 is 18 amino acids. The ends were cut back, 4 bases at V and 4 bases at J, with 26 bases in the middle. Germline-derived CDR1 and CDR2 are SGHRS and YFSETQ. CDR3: CASSLLINTDLSSTEAFF. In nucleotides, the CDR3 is TGCGCCAGCAGCCTCCTAATCAACACCGACCTGAGTAGCACTGAAGCTTTCTTT. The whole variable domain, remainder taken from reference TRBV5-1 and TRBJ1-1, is KAGVTQTPRYLIKTRGQQVTLSCSPISGHRSVSWYQQTPGQGLQFLFEYFSETQRNKGNFPGRFSGRQFSNSRSEMNVSTLELGDSALYLCASSLLINTDLSSTEAFFGQGTRLTVV.

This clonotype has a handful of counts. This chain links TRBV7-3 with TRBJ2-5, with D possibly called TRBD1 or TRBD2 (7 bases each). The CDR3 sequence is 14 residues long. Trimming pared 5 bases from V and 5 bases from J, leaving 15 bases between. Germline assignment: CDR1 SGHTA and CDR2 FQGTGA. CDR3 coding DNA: TGTGCCAGCAGCCCAGGGGGGGAGGGGGAGACCCAGTACTTC. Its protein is CASSPGGEGETQYF.

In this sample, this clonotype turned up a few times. The CDR3 nucleotides are TGTGCCAGCAGTTACCGCGGGACAGGGCACGGCTACACCTTC. Its translation is CASSYRGTGHGYTF. The rearrangement uses TRBV6-2 or TRBV6-3 and TRBJ1-2; 9 bases fit TRBD1. Germline CDR1 and CDR2: MNHEY and SVGEGT. This CDR3 spans 14 amino acids. The J segment lost 8 bases and the V segment lost 2 bases, leaving 6 bases of the junction unmatched.

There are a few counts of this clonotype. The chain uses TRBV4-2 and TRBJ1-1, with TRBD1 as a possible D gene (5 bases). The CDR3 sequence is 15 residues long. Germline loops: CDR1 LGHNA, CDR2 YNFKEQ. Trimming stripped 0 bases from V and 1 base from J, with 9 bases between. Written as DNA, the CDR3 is TGTGCCAGCAGCCAAGACGACAGCCGGAACACTGAAGCTTTCTTT. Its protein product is CASSQDDSRNTEAFF.

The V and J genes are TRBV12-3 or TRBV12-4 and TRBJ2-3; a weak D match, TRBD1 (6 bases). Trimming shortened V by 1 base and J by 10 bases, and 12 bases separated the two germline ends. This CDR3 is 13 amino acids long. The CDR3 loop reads CASSLVQGGSQYF. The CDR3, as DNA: TGTGCCAGCAGTTTAGTACAGGGCGGTTCGCAGTATTTT.

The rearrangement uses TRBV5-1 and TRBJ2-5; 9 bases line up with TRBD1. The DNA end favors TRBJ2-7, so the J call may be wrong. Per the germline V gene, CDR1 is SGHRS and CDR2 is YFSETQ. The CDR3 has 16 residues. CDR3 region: CASSTAAGQGTYEQYF. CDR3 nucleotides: TGCGCCAGCAGCACCGCAGCTGGACAGGGGACCTACGAGCAGTACTTC.

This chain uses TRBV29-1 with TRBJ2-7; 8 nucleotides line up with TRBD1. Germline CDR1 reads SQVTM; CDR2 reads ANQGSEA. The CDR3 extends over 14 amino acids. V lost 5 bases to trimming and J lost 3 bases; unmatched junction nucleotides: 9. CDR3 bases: TGCAGCGTTTACCGCGACAGGGGAAGCTACGAGCAGTACTTC. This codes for CSVYRDRGSYEQYF.

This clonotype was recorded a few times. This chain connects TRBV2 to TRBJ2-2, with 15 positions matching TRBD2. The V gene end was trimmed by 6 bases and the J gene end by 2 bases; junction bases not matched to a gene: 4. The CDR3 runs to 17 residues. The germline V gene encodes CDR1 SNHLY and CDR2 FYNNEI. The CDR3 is CASRGTSGGPNTGELFF. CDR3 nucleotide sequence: TGTGCCAGCAGAGGGACTAGCGGGGGGCCAAACACCGGGGAGCTGTTTTTT.